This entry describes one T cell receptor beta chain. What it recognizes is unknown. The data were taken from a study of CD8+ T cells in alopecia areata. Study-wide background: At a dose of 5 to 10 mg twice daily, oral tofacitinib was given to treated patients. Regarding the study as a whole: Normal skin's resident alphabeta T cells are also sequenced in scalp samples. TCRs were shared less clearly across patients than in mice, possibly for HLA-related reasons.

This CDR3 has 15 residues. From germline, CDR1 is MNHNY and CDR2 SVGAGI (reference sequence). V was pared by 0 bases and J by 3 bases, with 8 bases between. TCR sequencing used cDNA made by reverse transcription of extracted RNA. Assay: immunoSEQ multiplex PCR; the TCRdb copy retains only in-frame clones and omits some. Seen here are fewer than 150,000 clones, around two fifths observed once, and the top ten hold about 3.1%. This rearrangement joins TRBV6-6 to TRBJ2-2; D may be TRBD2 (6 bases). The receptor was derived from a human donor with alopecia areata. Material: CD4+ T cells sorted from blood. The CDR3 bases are TGTGCCAGCAGTTACTCGGAGGGTTACACCGGGGAGCTGTTTTTT. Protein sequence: CASSYSEGYTGELFF.